A single sample is the source of the 21 T cell receptor beta chains below, sequenced in a study of T cells after yellow fever vaccination (dated by TCRdb to 2018 to 2020). What this sample's treatment or condition label stands for: live attenuated yellow fever vaccine strain. The library came from 5' RACE. Data came from an Illumina NovaSeq 6000. Through fastp at Q25 and MiXCR, TCRdb rebuilt clones from the public reads, retaining in-frame beta chains. Duplicate CDR3 protein sequences are folded into a single record with the most common DNA and genes. The sample includes some 320,000 distinct CDR3 sequences, with 3.5% to 4.5% observed a single time. The ten largest clones take up approximately 20% of the sample. Sequenced material: PBMCs, taken 15 days after the yellow fever booster vaccination. The receptors come from a man younger than 35 who received the YFV17D yellow fever vaccine.

This clonotype was observed a few times. The chain combines TRBV6-2 or TRBV6-3 with TRBJ1-5; TRBD1 matches at 9 bases. V trimming: 7 bases; J trimming: 2 bases; junction bases outside the gene matches: 3. Germline-derived CDR1 and CDR2 are MNHEY and SVGEGT. The CDR3 is 14 residues long. CDR3 nucleotides: TGTGCCAGCACCAGGACAGGGGGCAATCAGCCCCAGCATTTT. Translated, it gives CASTRTGGNQPQHF.

A note on this clonotype: A read error may produce the germline difference seen at one junction end. The chain links TRBV5-6 to TRBJ2-2; D not certain. Per the germline V gene, CDR1 is SGHDT and CDR2 is YYEEEE. The CDR3 consists of 14 residues. The CDR3 region has the DNA TGTGCCAGCAGCTTCCCAGGCACCACCAGGGAGCTGTTTTTT. Its translation: CASSFPGTTRELFF. The full variable domain, completed using reference TRBV5-6 and TRBJ2-2, is DAGVTQSPTHLIKTRGQQVTLRCSPKSGHDTVSWYQQALGQGPQFIFQYYEEEERQRGNFPDRFSGHQFPNYSSELNVNALLLGDSALYLCASSFPGTTRELFFGEGSRLTVL.

This clonotype has a handful of counts. The rearrangement links TRBV18 to TRBJ2-6; D possibly matches TRBD1 or TRBD2 (6 bases each). The CDR3 is 17 residues long. Germline values: CDR1 KGHSH, CDR2 LQKENI. Deletions cut 2 bases from V and 0 bases from J, with 11 bases between. The CDR3 nucleotides are TGTGCCAGCTCACCAGGGGGGCTCACCTCTGGGGCCAACGTCCTGACTTTC. Amino acids: CASSPGGLTSGANVLTF.

This clonotype was seen at least ten times. The chain joins TRBV7-2 to TRBJ2-7; no definite D call. The CDR3 length is 13 residues. V lost 0 bases and J lost 4, with 7 bases in between. Germline V gene sequence: CDR1 SGHTA, CDR2 FQGNSA. CDR3 DNA: TGTGCCAGCAGCTTAGCGGGCGGATACGAGCAGTACGTC. Residues: CASSLAGGYEQYV.

This clonotype has a handful of counts. This rearrangement joins TRBV30 to TRBJ2-7; TRBD2 is a possible D gene (6 bases). This CDR3 is 14 amino acids long. Germline CDR1 and CDR2: GTSNPN and SVGIG (reference sequence). Trimming removed 0 bases at V and 3 bases at J, with 12 bases between. The CDR3 region has the DNA TGTGCCTGGAGTGTAGGGGCTAGCGACTACGAGCAGTACTTC. Protein sequence: CAWSVGASDYEQYF.

There are many counts of this clonotype. The V call is TRBV5-1, the J call TRBJ2-2; the match to TRBD2 covers 8 bases. With 2 bases clipped from V and 2 bases from J, the junction kept 2 bases outside the gene matches. CDR1 and CDR2 (germline): SGHRS, YFSETQ. This CDR3 has 15 residues. CDR3 amino acids: CASSLAGVNTGELFF. Here the CDR3 DNA reads TGCGCCAGCAGCTTAGCGGGAGTCAACACCGGGGAGCTGTTTTTT.

The genes are TRBV4-3 and TRBJ2-1; perhaps D is TRBD1 or TRBD2 (5 bases each). The CDR3 loop spans 13 amino acids. Trimming removed 4 bases at V and 6 bases at J, with 10 bases between. Per germline, CDR1 LGHNA and CDR2 YSLEER. CDR3: CASSPPGRNEQFF. CDR3 sequence (DNA): TGCGCCAGCAGCCCACCGGGACGCAATGAGCAGTTCTTC.

This clonotype was recorded at least ten times. The chain couples TRBV4-3 to TRBJ1-2; D is undetermined. The CDR3 totals 13 residues. Trimming shortened V by 1 base and J by 10 bases, and 13 bases separated the two germline ends. Germline lookup yields CDR1 LGHNA and CDR2 YSLEER. The CDR3 loop reads CASSQGNRGNYTF. The CDR3 region has the DNA TGCGCCAGCAGCCAAGGAAACCGCGGGAACTACACCTTC.

This clonotype was picked up many times. V and J are TRBV5-1 and TRBJ1-3, with no clear D. The V end was cut by 2 bases, the J end by 1 base, with 7 bases between. The CDR3 covers 14 residues. Germline V gene lookup returns CDR1 SGHRS and CDR2 YFSETQ. CDR3 in amino acids: CASSLSASGNTIYF. CDR3 nucleotide sequence: TGCGCCAGCAGCTTATCAGCATCTGGAAACACCATATATTTT.

The V and J genes are TRBV6-1 and TRBJ1-5, with D tentatively TRBD1 (6 bases). With 5 bases removed from V and 1 base from J, the gap between germline ends came to 18 bases. Germline-derived CDR1 and CDR2 are MNHNS and SASEGT. CDR3 length equals 17 residues. This CDR3 is CASSKGSGGGSNQPQHF. CDR3 coding DNA: TGTGCCAGCAGTAAAGGGTCGGGGGGCGGAAGCAATCAGCCCCAGCATTTT.

This clonotype was picked up a small number of times. The genes are TRBV9 and TRBJ1-2; a weak D match, TRBD1 (5 bases). The CDR3 sequence is 14 residues long. Germline V gene lookup returns CDR1 SGDLS and CDR2 YYNGEE. V was clipped by 0 bases and J by 6 bases, with 12 bases between them. CDR3 sequence: CASSVVAAGDGYTF. For the CDR3, the DNA is TGTGCCAGCAGCGTAGTCGCGGCGGGGGATGGCTACACCTTC.

This rearrangement joins TRBV14 to TRBJ2-3, with 10 bases identical to TRBD1. Trimming cost V 3 bases and J 3 bases; bases outside gene matches: 3. This CDR3 is 15 amino acids long. Per germline, CDR1 SGHDN and CDR2 FVKESK. CDR3 sequence (DNA): TGTGCCAGCAGCCAGAGACAGGGGGCAACAGATACGCAGTATTTT. Amino acids: CASSQRQGATDTQYF.

This chain links TRBV7-2 with TRBJ1-5; the D gene is possibly TRBD1 (5 bases). The CDR3 extends over 14 amino acids. The V end lost 4 bases, the J end lost 6 bases, and 13 bases lay between the germline ends. Per the germline V gene, CDR1 is SGHTA and CDR2 is FQGNSA. CDR3 sequence (DNA): TGTGCCAGCAGCTCCCGGGGGGGAAGTCAGCCCCAGCATTTT. Amino acid sequence: CASSSRGGSQPQHF.

This clonotype was detected ten times or more. The chain is built from TRBV4-3 and TRBJ2-3; tentatively, D is TRBD1 or TRBD2 (5 bases each). Trimming took off 0 bases at V and 6 bases at J, with 22 bases between the two ends. This CDR3 contains 18 residues. Per germline, CDR1 LGHNA and CDR2 YSLEER. CDR3 nucleotide sequence: TGCGCCAGCAGCCAAGATGCCCGCGCCCTATCCGGGGCGGATACGCAGTATTTT. Translated: CASSQDARALSGADTQYF.

The chain uses TRBV12-3 or TRBV12-4 and TRBJ2-2; D might be TRBD2 (6 bases). V lost 3 bases to trimming and J lost 10 bases, with 18 bases between them. The CDR3 consists of 15 residues. Written as DNA, the CDR3 is TGTGCCAGCAGTTTCGGCGGGGCCAGACTGGAGGAGCTGTTTTTT. Protein: CASSFGGARLEELFF.

This clonotype has a handful of counts. V usage is TRBV20-1 and J usage is TRBJ1-1; a weak D match, TRBD1 (6 bases). The length of the CDR3 is 14 residues. CDR1 DFQATT and CDR2 SNEGSKA come from the germline V gene (reference sequence). V lost 5 bases and J 1 base, leaving 14 bases between the germline ends. This chain's CDR3 is CSAEGGGPNTEAFF. The CDR3 region has the DNA TGCAGTGCTGAGGGGGGGGGGCCGAACACTGAAGCTTTCTTT.

Only a few counts were recorded for this clonotype. The chain is built from TRBV5-1 and TRBJ2-5, with TRBD1 matching over 12 bases. CDR3 size: 17 residues. CDR1 is SGHRS, CDR2 YFSETQ, per germline. V shed 0 bases and J 3 bases; nucleotides not matched to a gene: 6. CDR3 DNA: TGCGCCAGCAGCTTGGTAGCGGGACAGGGGGCTGAAGAGACCCAGTACTTC. As protein: CASSLVAGQGAEETQYF.

This clonotype showed up many times. J is TRBJ2-2 and V is TRBV5-1; D may match TRBD1 or TRBD2 (5 bases each). The CDR3 totals 18 residues. CDR1 is SGHRS, CDR2 YFSETQ, per germline. Trimming shortened V by 0 bases and J by 2 bases, and 17 bases separated the two germline ends. This chain's CDR3 is CASSLADMGRRNTGELFF. CDR3 bases: TGCGCCAGCAGCTTGGCCGATATGGGACGGAGAAACACCGGGGAGCTGTTTTTT.

The chain links TRBV11-3 to TRBJ2-1; D remains ambiguous. The germline V and J ends were trimmed by 6 bases and 11 bases, with 14 bases remaining between them. This CDR3 comprises 12 residues. Germline-derived CDR1 and CDR2 are SGHNT and YENEEA. DNA of the CDR3: TGTGCCAGCAGTCGTTTCGGCGGTAAGCAGTTCTTC. It is translated as CASSRFGGKQFF. Together with reference TRBV11-3 and TRBJ2-1, the CDR3 gives the full variable domain: EAGVVQSPRYKIIEKKQPVAFWCNPISGHNTLYWYLQNLGQGPELLIRYENEEAVDDSQLPKDRFSAERLKGVDSTLKIQPAELGDSAVYLCASSRFGGKQFFGPGTRLTVL.

This clonotype was observed many times. The chain couples TRBV9 to TRBJ2-3; no clear D gene. The V gene's germline CDR1 is SGDLS and CDR2 YYNGEE. V was shortened by 0 bases and J by 4 bases, with 3 bases between the two germline ends. The CDR3 is 12 residues long. CDR3 DNA sequence: TGTGCCAGCAGCGTAGAAGCAGATACGCAGTATTTT. Translating it yields CASSVEADTQYF.

This clonotype was picked up many times. The chain carries TRBV7-3 and TRBJ2-3; 9 bases fit TRBD2. Germline CDR1 is SGHTA and CDR2 is FQGTGA. The CDR3 is 15 amino acids. V shed 4 bases and J 6 bases; nucleotides not matched to a gene: 8. CDR3 sequence reads: CASSSSSGGYDTQYF. Written as DNA, the CDR3 is TGTGCCAGCAGCTCGTCGAGCGGGGGGTATGATACGCAGTATTTT.